Below, 18 T cell receptor beta chains from the same sample are listed, as sequenced in a study of T cells in Graves' hyperthyroidism and ophthalmopathy. Template material for amplifying TCR beta CDR3 regions consisted of RNA transcripts. TCR CDR3 underwent first-round RT-PCR with the HTBI primer set. In TCRdb, the multiplex PCR reads were re-called with MiXCR into one record per CDR3 protein. The table includes fewer than 850,000 distinct CDR3 sequences, around 15% detected once. Sequenced: blood. These receptors were taken from a middle-aged man with Graves' hyperthyroidism.

The chain is built from TRBV9 and TRBJ2-3; a possible D gene is TRBD2 (5 bases). The CDR3 runs to 17 residues. With 2 bases removed from V and 0 bases from J, the gap between germline ends came to 16 bases. Germline CDR1 SGDLS, CDR2 YYNGEE. CDR3 loop: CASSVRIEGSSTDTQYF. For the CDR3, the DNA is TGTGCCAGCAGCGTCCGGATCGAGGGCAGCAGCACAGATACGCAGTATTTT.

This clonotype was picked up a small number of times. V gene TRBV12-3 or TRBV12-4 combines with J gene TRBJ1-3; D possibly corresponds to TRBD1 (6 bases). Trimming took off 6 bases at V and 4 bases at J, with 16 bases between the two ends. This CDR3 is 15 amino acids long. For the CDR3, the DNA is TGTGCCAGCAGAAAACCAGGGGCGCGGGGAAACACCATATATTTT. Encoded protein: CASRKPGARGNTIYF.

This clonotype was counted many times. The chain uses TRBV28 and TRBJ2-7, with D hard to call. The V gene lost 7 bases and the J gene lost 3 bases, with 13 bases spanning the gap. Germline V gene lookup returns CDR1 MDHEN and CDR2 SYDVKM. The CDR3 covers 13 residues. CDR3 protein: CASIGLDVYEQYF. The CDR3 DNA reads as TGTGCCAGCATCGGGCTCGACGTCTACGAGCAGTACTTC.

This clonotype was recorded a few times. The rearrangement joins TRBV20-1 to TRBJ2-6, with D perhaps TRBD1 (6 bases). The germline V and J ends were trimmed by 5 bases and 4 bases, with 15 bases remaining between them. Germline-derived CDR1 and CDR2 are DFQATT and SNEGSKA (reference sequence). CDR3 length: 15 residues. CDR3 DNA sequence: TGCAGTGCTTTCCAACAGGGAACCGGGGCCAACGTCCTGACTTTC. Protein product: CSAFQQGTGANVLTF.

The rearrangement uses TRBV10-3 and TRBJ1-2, with D perhaps matching TRBD1 (6 bases). In germline, CDR1 is ENHRY, CDR2 SYGVKD. Trimming stripped 7 bases from V and 2 bases from J, with 14 bases between. The CDR3 is made up of 14 amino acids. For the CDR3, the DNA is TGTGCCATCAAAGACAGGCTAAACAACTATGGCTACACCTTC. Translation gives CAIKDRLNNYGYTF.

This clonotype was detected ten times or more. The chain is built from TRBV27 and TRBJ2-7; the match to TRBD2 covers 9 bases. Germline CDR1 MNHEY, CDR2 SMNVEV (reference sequence). The CDR3 covers 16 residues. V lost 3 bases to trimming and J lost 0 bases; unmatched junction nucleotides: 6. In nucleotides, the CDR3 is TGTGCCAGCAGTTTCTCTAGCGGGACCCTCTCCTACGAGCAGTACTTC. It is translated as CASSFSSGTLSYEQYF.

This clonotype was counted at least ten times. The V and J genes are TRBV6-2 or TRBV6-3 and TRBJ2-7; the D gene is possibly TRBD2 (6 bases). The V gene lost 6 bases and the J gene lost 4 bases, with 28 bases spanning the gap. The CDR3 length is 18 residues. The germline gives CDR1 MNHEY, CDR2 SVGEGT. Here the CDR3 DNA reads TGTGCCAGCAGCTCCGGGGGACTTGGACGCGATGGGTGGTACGAGCAGTACTTC. Translation: CASSSGGLGRDGWYEQYF.

V usage is TRBV15 and J usage is TRBJ2-2; 7 bases are shared with TRBD1. The CDR3 is made up of 19 amino acids. Trimming removed 3 bases from V and 1 base from J; junction bases left unmatched: 14. CDR1 LNHNV and CDR2 YYDKDF come from the germline V gene (reference sequence). CDR3 sequence reads: CATSRALRARDRNTGELFF. CDR3 DNA: TGTGCCACCAGCAGGGCCCTCAGAGCCCGGGACAGGAACACCGGGGAGCTGTTTTTT.

This chain joins TRBV6-2 or TRBV6-3 and TRBJ1-5, with 12 bases aligning to TRBD1. After removal of 4 bases from V and 4 bases from J, the junction contained 5 bases not matched to a gene. Germline CDR1 is MNHEY and CDR2 is SVGEGT. This CDR3 contains 16 residues. The CDR3, as DNA: TGTGCCAGCAGTTTCCTGGGACAGGGGGCAAATCAGCCCCAGCATTTT. This codes for CASSFLGQGANQPQHF.

This clonotype was picked up a small number of times. This sequence joins TRBV20-1 and TRBJ2-1, with 12 bases that match TRBD2. The CDR3 runs to 15 residues. V lost 0 bases to trimming and J lost 8 bases; unmatched junction nucleotides: 5. Germline V CDR1 and CDR2: DFQATT, SNEGSKA (reference sequence). In nucleotides, the CDR3 is TGCAGTGCTAGAGATCTGGCTAGCGGGGGGGATGAGCAGTTCTTC. Protein sequence: CSARDLASGGDEQFF.

This clonotype came up many times. The chain couples TRBV7-8 to TRBJ2-1; D tentatively reads TRBD1 or TRBD2 (5 bases each). Trimming shortened V by 1 base and J by 6 bases, and 7 bases separated the two germline ends. CDR1 SGHVS and CDR2 FQNEAQ come from the germline V gene. This CDR3 has 13 residues. CDR3 in amino acids: CASSLEGSNEQFF. The CDR3 DNA sequence: TGTGCCAGCAGCTTAGAGGGGAGCAATGAGCAGTTCTTC.

The chain joins TRBV27 to TRBJ2-1; 10 nucleotides align to TRBD2. The CDR3 length is 17 residues. V trimming: 3 bases; J trimming: 6 bases; junction bases outside the gene matches: 11. Germline V gene data show CDR1 as MNHEY and CDR2 as SMNVEV (reference sequence). CDR3 DNA sequence: TGTGCCAGCAGTTTCCGGCCTAGCGGGAGTAAAGTCAATGAGCAGTTCTTC. Protein sequence: CASSFRPSGSKVNEQFF.

This clonotype showed up many times. This chain uses TRBV9 with TRBJ2-7, with 9 bases matching TRBD2. CDR1 and CDR2 from the germline V gene are SGDLS and YYNGEE. CDR3 length: 14 residues. J lost 6 bases, V lost 2 bases, and 6 bases had no gene match. CDR3 residues: CASSVFSGSGEQYF. CDR3 in DNA: TGTGCCAGCAGCGTCTTTAGCGGGAGCGGCGAGCAGTACTTC.

This clonotype was counted between two and nine times. The chain recombines TRBV10-3 with TRBJ1-5, with TRBD1 matching over 8 bases. Germline CDR1 ENHRY, CDR2 SYGVKD. With V trimmed by 8 bases and J by 2 bases, 2 bases remained unmatched. The CDR3 loop spans 13 amino acids. DNA for the CDR3: TGTGCCATCGGACAGGGCGGCAATCAGCCCCAGCATTTT. Amino acid sequence: CAIGQGGNQPQHF.

This clonotype occurred many times. The V and J genes are TRBV7-9 and TRBJ2-2; the match to TRBD1 covers 10 bases. CDR3 length: 18 residues. CDR1 is SEHNR and CDR2 is FQNEAQ in the germline V gene (reference sequence). The V gene end was trimmed by 6 bases and the J gene end by 4 bases; junction bases not matched to a gene: 14. The CDR3 nucleotides are TGTGCCAGCAGTCCTCCCTCCGGGACAGGGGCTGGCACCGGGGAGCTGTTTTTT. It codes for CASSPPSGTGAGTGELFF.

This clonotype has just a few counts. The chain uses TRBV5-1 and TRBJ2-1; D possibly matches TRBD1 or TRBD2 (7 bases each). V was trimmed by 5 bases and J by 2 bases, leaving 14 bases between them. This CDR3 spans 15 amino acids. Germline assignment: CDR1 SGHRS and CDR2 YFSETQ. CDR3 sequence: CASRPGGQTYNEQFF. CDR3 coding DNA: TGCGCCAGCAGGCCGGGGGGACAGACCTACAATGAGCAGTTCTTC. Full variable domain (outside the CDR3, taken from reference TRBV5-1 and TRBJ2-1): KAGVTQTPRYLIKTRGQQVTLSCSPISGHRSVSWYQQTPGQGLQFLFEYFSETQRNKGNFPGRFSGRQFSNSRSEMNVSTLELGDSALYLCASRPGGQTYNEQFFGPGTRLTVL.

This clonotype has just a few counts. The chain combines TRBV20-1 with TRBJ2-1; 9 bases line up with TRBD2. Looked up from germline, CDR1 is DFQATT and CDR2 is SNEGSKA (reference sequence). V shed 5 bases and J 2 bases; nucleotides not matched to a gene: 7. This CDR3 comprises 15 residues. The CDR3 nucleotides are TGCAGTGCTTTCCGCGGGGGGGGACCCTACAATGAGCAGTTCTTC. Its translation: CSAFRGGGPYNEQFF.

This clonotype has at least ten counts. The gene calls are TRBV6-1 and TRBJ2-2; possibly TRBD2 for D (6 bases). Germline V gene data show CDR1 as MNHNS and CDR2 as SASEGT. The CDR3 is 15 residues long. V gave up 8 bases and J gave up 5 bases, with 18 bases separating them. CDR3: CASCLIPRGTGELFF. CDR3 coding DNA: TGTGCCAGCTGTCTAATCCCCCGGGGGACCGGGGAGCTGTTTTTT.